This T cell receptor (beta chain) was found in a study of spatial heterogeneity in lung cancer. Study details: The library had UMIs, and each TCR and UMI pair averaged more than ten raw reads.

Via MiXCR, TCRdb re-called the 5' RACE reads, giving one row per CDR3 protein. Of some 16,000 distinct CDR3 sequences in the sample, approximately 6.8% were seen once. Study conclusions and caveats: Counts that tracked tumor mutation counts were those of expanded intratumoral alpha and beta TCRs.

The CDR3 has 15 amino acids. Trimming took off 1 base at V and 3 bases at J, with 12 bases between the two ends. Germline lookup yields CDR1 MGHRA and CDR2 YSYEKL. This clonotype came up a few times. The antigen remains unidentified. This beta chain appears as a stray read in a library generated for alpha chains; its size is not informative. Time point indicated: sample taken at primary tumor resection. The sequences come from lung tumor tissue, collected at surgery. The sequence was obtained from a female donor with early-stage non-small cell lung cancer. The chain couples TRBV4-1 to TRBJ1-2; D gene ambiguous. The CDR3 nucleotides are TGCGCCAGCAGCCAAGGCCCGCGGCTTGACTATGGCTACACCTTC. It codes for CASSQGPRLDYGYTF.